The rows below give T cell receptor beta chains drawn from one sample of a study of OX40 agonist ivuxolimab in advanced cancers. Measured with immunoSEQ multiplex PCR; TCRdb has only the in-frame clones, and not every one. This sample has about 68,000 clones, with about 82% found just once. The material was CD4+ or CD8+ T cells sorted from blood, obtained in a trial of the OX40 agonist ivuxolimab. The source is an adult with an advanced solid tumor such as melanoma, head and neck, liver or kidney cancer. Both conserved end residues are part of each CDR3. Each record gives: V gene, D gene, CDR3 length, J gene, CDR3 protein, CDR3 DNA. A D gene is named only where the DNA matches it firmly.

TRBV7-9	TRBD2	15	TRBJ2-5	CASSSGGSKGETQYF	TGTGCCAGCAGCTCGGGGGGGAGTAAAGGAGAGACCCAGTACTTC
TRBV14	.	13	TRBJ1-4	CASSQGEIAKLFF	TGTGCCAGCAGCCAAGGCGAGATCGCAAAACTGTTTTTT
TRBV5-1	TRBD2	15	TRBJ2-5	CASSSPSGDRETQYF	TGCGCCAGCAGCTCACCTAGCGGGGATCGAGAGACCCAGTACTTC
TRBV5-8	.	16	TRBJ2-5	CASSLGAGAAQETQYF	TGTGCCAGCAGCTTGGGGGCGGGGGCAGCTCAAGAGACCCAGTACTTC
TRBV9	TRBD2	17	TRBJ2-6	CASSPGLYIRGANVLTF	TGTGCCAGCAGCCCGGGACTATACATTCGAGGGGCCAACGTCCTGACTTTC
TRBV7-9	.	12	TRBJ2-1	CASSLTGNEQFF	TGTGCCAGCAGCTTAACAGGGAATGAGCAGTTCTTC
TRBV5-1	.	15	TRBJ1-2	CASSLGSGGGYGYTF	TGCGCCAGCAGCTTGGGCTCCGGGGGAGGGTATGGCTACACCTTC
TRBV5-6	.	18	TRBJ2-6	CASSYGTHPSSGANVLTF	TGTGCCAGCAGCTACGGGACCCACCCCAGCTCTGGGGCCAACGTCCTGACTTTC
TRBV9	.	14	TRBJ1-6	CASSVGHYNSPLHF	TGTGCCAGCAGCGTAGGGCATTATAATTCACCCCTCCACTTT
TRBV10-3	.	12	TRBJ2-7	CAISDLGYEQYF	TGTGCCATCAGTGATTTGGGGTACGAGCAGTACTTC
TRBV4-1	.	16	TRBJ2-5	CASSQALGTFKETQYF	TGCGCCAGCAGCCAAGCCCTCGGGACATTCAAAGAGACCCAGTACTTC
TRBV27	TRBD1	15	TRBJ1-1	CASSLYRGPNTEAFF	TGTGCCAGCAGTCTCTACAGGGGGCCGAACACTGAAGCTTTCTTT
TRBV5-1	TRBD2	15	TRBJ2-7	CASSLRGRALYEQYF	TGCGCCAGCAGCTTACGCGGGAGGGCCCTCTACGAGCAGTACTTC
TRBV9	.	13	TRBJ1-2	CASSVSGDYGYTF	TGTGCCAGCAGCGTGTCTGGGGACTATGGCTACACCTTC
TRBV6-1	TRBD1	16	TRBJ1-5	CASSEQQGGSNQPQHF	TGTGCCAGCAGTGAACAACAGGGGGGAAGCAATCAGCCCCAGCATTTT
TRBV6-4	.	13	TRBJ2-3	CASRRDITDTQYF	TGTGCCAGCAGGAGGGACATCACAGATACGCAGTATTTT
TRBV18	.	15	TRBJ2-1	CASSPSGSSYNEQFF	TGTGCCAGCTCACCATCCGGGAGCTCCTACAATGAGCAGTTCTTC